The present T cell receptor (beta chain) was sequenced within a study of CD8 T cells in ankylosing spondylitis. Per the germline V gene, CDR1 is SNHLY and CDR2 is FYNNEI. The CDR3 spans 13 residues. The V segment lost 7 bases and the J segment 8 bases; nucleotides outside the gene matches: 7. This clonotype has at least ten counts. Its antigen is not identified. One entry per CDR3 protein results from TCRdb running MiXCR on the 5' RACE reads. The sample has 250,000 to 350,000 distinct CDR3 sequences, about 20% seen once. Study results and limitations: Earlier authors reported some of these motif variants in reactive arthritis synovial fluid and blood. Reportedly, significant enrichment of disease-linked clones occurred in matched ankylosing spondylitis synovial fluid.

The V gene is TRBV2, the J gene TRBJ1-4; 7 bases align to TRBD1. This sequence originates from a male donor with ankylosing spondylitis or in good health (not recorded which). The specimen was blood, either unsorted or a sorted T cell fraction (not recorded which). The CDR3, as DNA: TGTGCCAGCACGCGGGACAGTACCGAAAAACTGTTTTTT. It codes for CASTRDSTEKLFF.